This T cell receptor (beta chain) is drawn from a study of cytomegalovirus exposure and HLA in healthy donors. On the study more broadly: Around 77% of 350 to 400 genotyped donors fell in the Caucasian-associated ancestry cluster.

General study results and limits: Previously analyzed data showed that most TCR beta V segments were productive at a frequency of about 87% or about 30%. Further analysis was carried out later, and it showed several of the most significant clusters appearing linked to common viral pathogens. Later analysis identified about 17,000 TCR beta sequences associated with HLA alleles, using a false discovery rate threshold of 0.05.

Of note for this clone: Its antigen is undetermined.

Amplification used 60 Vbeta primers and 13 Jbeta primers. The data were produced by immunoSEQ multiplex PCR, yet TCRdb's version contains in-frame clones alone and is incomplete. The sample has 140,000 to 150,000 clones, less than 85% seen once. Germline assignment: CDR1 SEHNR and CDR2 FQNEAQ (reference sequence). The CDR3 has 14 residues. Trimming took off 5 bases at V and 3 bases at J, with 13 bases between the two ends. Sequenced: PBMCs. The chain recombines TRBV7-9 with TRBJ1-1; a possible D gene is TRBD1 (5 bases). The receptor was isolated from an older woman in good health and CMV-seropositive. The CDR3 DNA reads TGTGCCAGCAGCCCAATCGGGGGTTACACTGAAGCTTTCTTT. Its translation is CASSPIGGYTEAFF.